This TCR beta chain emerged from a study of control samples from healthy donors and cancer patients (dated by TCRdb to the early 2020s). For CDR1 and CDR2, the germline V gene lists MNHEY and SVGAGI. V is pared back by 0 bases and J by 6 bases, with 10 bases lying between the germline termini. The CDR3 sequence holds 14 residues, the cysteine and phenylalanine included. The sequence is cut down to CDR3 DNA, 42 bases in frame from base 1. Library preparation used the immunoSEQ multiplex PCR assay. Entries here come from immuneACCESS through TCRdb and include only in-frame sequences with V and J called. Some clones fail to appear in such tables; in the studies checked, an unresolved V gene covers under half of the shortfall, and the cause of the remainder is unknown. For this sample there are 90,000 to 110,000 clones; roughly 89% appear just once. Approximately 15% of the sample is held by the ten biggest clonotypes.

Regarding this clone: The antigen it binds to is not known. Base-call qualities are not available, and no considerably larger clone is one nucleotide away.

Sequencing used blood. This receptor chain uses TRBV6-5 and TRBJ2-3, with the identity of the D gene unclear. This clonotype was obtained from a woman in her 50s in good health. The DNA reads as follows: TGTGCCAGCAGTTACTCGAAGGGTTCGGATACGCAGTATTTT. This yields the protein CASSYSKGSDTQYF.